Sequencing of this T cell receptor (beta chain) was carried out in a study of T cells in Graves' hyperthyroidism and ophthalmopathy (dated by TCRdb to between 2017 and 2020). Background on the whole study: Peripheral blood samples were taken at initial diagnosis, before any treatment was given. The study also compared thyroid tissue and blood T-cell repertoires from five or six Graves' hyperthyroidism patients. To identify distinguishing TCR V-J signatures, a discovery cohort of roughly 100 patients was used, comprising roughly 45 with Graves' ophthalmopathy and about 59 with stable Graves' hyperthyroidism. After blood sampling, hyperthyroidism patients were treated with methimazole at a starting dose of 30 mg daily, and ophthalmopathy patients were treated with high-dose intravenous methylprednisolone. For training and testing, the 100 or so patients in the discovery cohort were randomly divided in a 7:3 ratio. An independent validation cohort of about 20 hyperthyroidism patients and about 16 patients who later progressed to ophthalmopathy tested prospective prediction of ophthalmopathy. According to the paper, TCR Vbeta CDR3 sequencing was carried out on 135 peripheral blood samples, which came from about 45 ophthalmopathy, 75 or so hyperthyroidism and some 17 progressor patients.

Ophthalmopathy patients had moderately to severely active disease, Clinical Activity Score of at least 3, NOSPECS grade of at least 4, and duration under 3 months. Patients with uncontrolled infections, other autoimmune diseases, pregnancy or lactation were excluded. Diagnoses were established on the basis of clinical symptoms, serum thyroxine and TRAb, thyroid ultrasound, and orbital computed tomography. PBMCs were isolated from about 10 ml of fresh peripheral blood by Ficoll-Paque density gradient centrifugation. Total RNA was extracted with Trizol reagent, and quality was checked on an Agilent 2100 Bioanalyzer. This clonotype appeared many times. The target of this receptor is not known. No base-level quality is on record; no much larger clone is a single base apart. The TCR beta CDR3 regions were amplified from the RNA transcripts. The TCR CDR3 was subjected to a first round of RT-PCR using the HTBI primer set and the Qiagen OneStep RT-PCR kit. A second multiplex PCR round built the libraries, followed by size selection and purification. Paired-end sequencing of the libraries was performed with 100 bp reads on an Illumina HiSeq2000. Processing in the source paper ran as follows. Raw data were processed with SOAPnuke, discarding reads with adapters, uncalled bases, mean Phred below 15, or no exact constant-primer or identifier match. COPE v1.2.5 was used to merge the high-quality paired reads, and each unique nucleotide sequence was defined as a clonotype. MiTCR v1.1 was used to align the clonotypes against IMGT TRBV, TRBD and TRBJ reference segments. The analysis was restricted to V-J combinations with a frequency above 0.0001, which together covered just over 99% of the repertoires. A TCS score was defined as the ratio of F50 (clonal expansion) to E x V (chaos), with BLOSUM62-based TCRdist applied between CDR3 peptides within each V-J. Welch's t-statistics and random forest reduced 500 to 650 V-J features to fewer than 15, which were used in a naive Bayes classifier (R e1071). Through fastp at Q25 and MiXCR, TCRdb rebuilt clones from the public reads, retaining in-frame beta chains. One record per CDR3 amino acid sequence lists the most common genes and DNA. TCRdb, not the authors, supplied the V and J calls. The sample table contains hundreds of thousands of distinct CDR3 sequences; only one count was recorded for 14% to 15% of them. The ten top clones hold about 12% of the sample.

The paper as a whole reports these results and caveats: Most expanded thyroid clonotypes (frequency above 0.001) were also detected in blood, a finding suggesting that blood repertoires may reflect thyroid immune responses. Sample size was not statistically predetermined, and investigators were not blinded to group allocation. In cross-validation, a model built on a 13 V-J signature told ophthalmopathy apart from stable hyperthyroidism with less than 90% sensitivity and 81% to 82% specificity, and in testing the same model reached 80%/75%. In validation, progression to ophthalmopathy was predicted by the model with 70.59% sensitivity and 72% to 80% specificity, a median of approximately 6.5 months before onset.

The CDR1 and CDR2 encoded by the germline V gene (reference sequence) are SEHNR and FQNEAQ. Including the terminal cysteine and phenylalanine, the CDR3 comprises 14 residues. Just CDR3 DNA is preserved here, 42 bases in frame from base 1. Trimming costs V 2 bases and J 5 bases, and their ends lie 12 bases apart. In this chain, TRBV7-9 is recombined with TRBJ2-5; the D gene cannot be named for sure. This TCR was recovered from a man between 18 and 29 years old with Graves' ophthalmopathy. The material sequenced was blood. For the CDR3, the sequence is CASSLNWEMETQYF. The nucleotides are TGTGCCAGCAGCTTAAATTGGGAAATGGAGACCCAGTACTTC.